This section outlines one T cell receptor (beta chain) sequence together with its context. This specimen belongs to a study of blood T cell repertoires in COVID-19. Profiling relied on immunoSEQ multiplex PCR, and the TCRdb table lists in-frame clones only, not all of them. The sample comprises about 330,000 clones, more than 75% of which are singletons, and 1% rests with the top ten. V shed 4 bases, J shed 9 bases, and the junction held 8 bases outside the gene matches. The CDR3 totals 16 residues. The germline gives CDR1 SGHDT, CDR2 YYEEEE. The specimen sequenced was PBMCs or T cells enriched from blood (not recorded which). The chain has TRBV5-6 and TRBJ1-6, with TRBD1 identical over 12 bases. This receptor was obtained from a woman aged 25 to 39 who had recovered from COVID-19. CDR3 DNA sequence: TGTGCCAGCAGCATCCCGGGACAGGGGGCTGTTTCACCCCTCCACTTT. The encoded protein is CASSIPGQGAVSPLHF.